These 23 T cell receptor beta chains were all obtained from the same sample, sequenced in a study of a mutant IDH1 vaccine in newly diagnosed glioma. Their specific antigens are unknown. Data came from immunoSEQ multiplex PCR; TCRdb stores just in-frame clones and leaves some out. This sample has tens of thousands of clones, with 70% to 90% found just once. Time point meaning: week 5, during vaccination. Vaccine doses each comprised 300 ug of mutant IDH1 20-mer peptide, with topical imiquimod. The source was PBMCs, collected from a glioma patient whose treatment included an IDH1 peptide vaccine. These receptors came from a man aged 18 to 30 with glioma.

The genes are TRBV7-2 and TRBJ1-1; possible D gene TRBD1, 5 bases. Trimming stripped 1 base from V and 5 bases from J, with 14 bases between. CDR3 length: 15 residues. Germline CDR1 SGHTA, CDR2 FQGNSA. The chain's CDR3 is CASSLGLGLGTEAFF. CDR3 DNA: TGTGCCAGCAGCTTAGGTTTGGGGCTTGGGACTGAAGCTTTCTTT.

The chain is built from TRBV4-2 and TRBJ2-1; 11 nucleotides match TRBD2. V shed 1 base and J 4 bases; nucleotides not matched to a gene: 3. In germline, CDR1 is LGHNA, CDR2 YNFKEQ. The CDR3 covers 16 residues. The CDR3 is CASSQGGTSGYNEQFF. Written as DNA, the CDR3 is TGTGCCAGCAGCCAAGGAGGGACTAGCGGATACAATGAGCAGTTCTTC.

The chain combines TRBV30 with TRBJ1-1, with a tentative D call TRBD1 (6 bases). The CDR3 totals 12 residues. Germline CDR1 is GTSNPN and CDR2 is SVGIG (reference sequence). CDR3 region: CATDRLGVEAFF. In DNA, the CDR3 is TGTGCTACAGACAGGCTTGGAGTTGAAGCTTTCTTT.

This clone was recorded only once. The chain is built from TRBV6-6 and TRBJ2-1; TRBD1 or TRBD2 may be the D gene (5 bases each). This CDR3 region has 14 residues. In germline, CDR1 is MNHNY, CDR2 SVGAGI (reference sequence). Trimming removed 4 bases from V and 4 bases from J, with 11 bases in between. The CDR3 DNA sequence: TGTGCCAGCAGTTGGGGGACCGATTACAATGAGCAGTTCTTC. This gives the protein CASSWGTDYNEQFF.

This chain joins TRBV5-1 and TRBJ1-4, with D unresolved. This CDR3 has 13 amino acids. CDR1 and CDR2 from the germline V gene are SGHRS and YFSETQ. V lost 4 bases, J lost 8 bases, and 12 bases lay in between. DNA for the CDR3: TGCGCCAGCAGCGCCGACCTTGGGGAAAAACTGTTTTTT. Its translation: CASSADLGEKLFF.

This chain links TRBV7-9 with TRBJ1-2; D is undetermined. Germline V gives CDR1 SEHNR, CDR2 FQNEAQ (reference sequence). This CDR3 is built from 15 residues. V lost 5 bases and J lost 4, with 17 bases in between. Here the CDR3 reads CASSLRDGGLYGYTF. The CDR3 region has the DNA TGTGCCAGCAGCCTTCGAGACGGAGGTCTCTATGGCTACACCTTC.

This clone was seen once. The V and J genes are TRBV2 and TRBJ2-2, with TRBD2 identical over 8 bases. The CDR3 has 16 amino acids. From germline, CDR1 is SNHLY and CDR2 FYNNEI. With V trimmed by 8 bases and J by 6 bases, 14 bases remained unmatched. For the CDR3, the DNA is TGTGCCAGCGGGGGCAGGCCGGGGGGGCAAGCCGGGGAGCTGTTTTTT. It specifies CASGGRPGGQAGELFF.

The chain combines TRBV7-2 with TRBJ2-2; 9 bases align to TRBD2. The CDR3 totals 15 residues. Losses at the gene ends were 5 bases for V and 4 bases for J; bases not matched to a gene: 5. Per germline, CDR1 SGHTA and CDR2 FQGNSA. The CDR3 region has the DNA TGTGCCAGCAGCCCAATAGCGGGAGTCACCGGGGAGCTGTTTTTT. Encoded protein: CASSPIAGVTGELFF.

CDR3 residues: CSVSGGTGIRSGEQYF. In DNA form, the CDR3 reads TGCAGCGTCTCGGGCGGTACGGGGATTCGATCGGGAGAGCAGTACTTC. J is TRBJ2-7 and V is TRBV29-1; TRBD2 is a possible D gene (5 bases). V lost 6 bases and J lost 7, with 28 bases in between. The CDR3 runs to 16 residues. Germline-derived CDR1 and CDR2 are SQVTM and ANQGSEA.

The chain has TRBV6-5 and TRBJ2-3; TRBD1 or TRBD2 may be the D gene (5 bases each). CDR1 and CDR2 (germline): MNHEY, SVGAGI. The CDR3 loop spans 13 amino acids. Trimming left V 6 bases short and J 2 bases short, with 9 bases between. The DNA of the CDR3 is TGTGCCAGCAGGGGGGAAGTCACAGATACGCAGTATTTT. Amino acid sequence: CASRGEVTDTQYF.

The CDR3 bases are TGTGCCAGCAGCGCATTACCGGGACAAGAGAAGAATGAGCAGTTCTTC. This encodes CASSALPGQEKNEQFF. V gene TRBV7-9 combines with J gene TRBJ2-1, with D possibly being TRBD1 (6 bases). This CDR3 comprises 16 residues. Germline V gives CDR1 SEHNR, CDR2 FQNEAQ (reference sequence). V lost 5 bases, J lost 7 bases, and 21 bases lay in between.

The chain joins TRBV7-9 to TRBJ1-1, with D possibly TRBD1 on 6 matching bases. Germline assignment: CDR1 SEHNR and CDR2 FQNEAQ (reference sequence). There are 14 residues in the CDR3. With 5 bases removed from V and 10 bases from J, the gap between germline ends came to 20 bases. CDR3 region: CASSAGQRGNGAFF. The CDR3 bases are TGTGCCAGCAGCGCTGGACAGCGAGGGAATGGAGCTTTCTTT.

The rearrangement uses TRBV5-1 and TRBJ2-3; 8 bases are a match to TRBD1. V lost 2 bases to trimming and J lost 2 bases; unmatched junction nucleotides: 4. Germline loops: CDR1 SGHRS, CDR2 YFSETQ. The CDR3 loop spans 15 amino acids. The CDR3, as DNA: TGCGCCAGCAGCTTAAGGACAGGGCTCACAGATACGCAGTATTTT. It encodes CASSLRTGLTDTQYF. Together with reference TRBV5-1 and TRBJ2-3, the CDR3 gives the full variable domain: KAGVTQTPRYLIKTRGQQVTLSCSPISGHRSVSWYQQTPGQGLQFLFEYFSETQRNKGNFPGRFSGRQFSNSRSEMNVSTLELGDSALYLCASSLRTGLTDTQYFGPGTRLTVL.

The V and J genes are TRBV7-9 and TRBJ1-1; D remains ambiguous. Germline loops: CDR1 SEHNR, CDR2 FQNEAQ (reference sequence). Trimming shortened V by 5 bases and J by 1 base, and 8 bases separated the two germline ends. The CDR3 consists of 13 residues. CDR3 in amino acids: CASSPPSNTEAFF. In nucleotides, the CDR3 is TGTGCCAGCAGCCCCCCATCGAACACTGAAGCTTTCTTT.

The CDR3 DNA sequence: TGTGCCAGCAGTGATGGTCGGGGGGGGACTGAAGCTTTCTTT. Protein sequence: CASSDGRGGTEAFF. The genes are TRBV2 and TRBJ1-1, with D perhaps matching TRBD1 (5 bases). This CDR3 is built from 14 residues. V lost 3 bases and J lost 5, with 13 bases in between. CDR1 and CDR2 from the germline V gene are SNHLY and FYNNEI. The full variable domain, in which reference TRBV2 and TRBJ1-1 provide the parts outside the CDR3, is EPEVTQTPSHQVTQMGQEVILRCVPISNHLYFYWYRQILGQKVEFLVSFYNNEISEKSEIFDDQFSVERPDGSNFTLKIRSTKLEDSAMYFCASSDGRGGTEAFFGQGTRLTVV.

V gene TRBV15 combines with J gene TRBJ1-4; D is undetermined. This CDR3 has 14 residues. With 1 base removed from V and 12 bases from J, the gap between germline ends came to 15 bases. In germline, CDR1 is LNHNV, CDR2 YYDKDF (reference sequence). Here the CDR3 reads CATSRVGGVVELFF. The DNA for the CDR3 is TGTGCCACCAGCAGAGTTGGCGGAGTTGTGGAACTGTTTTTT.

The rearrangement joins TRBV5-1 to TRBJ2-5; 10 bases align to TRBD2. Trimming removed 0 bases from V and 4 bases from J; junction bases left unmatched: 6. The CDR3 sequence is 16 residues long. Per germline, CDR1 SGHRS and CDR2 YFSETQ. CDR3 nucleotide sequence: TGCGCCAGCAGCTTGGCCGGGACTAGCGTACCAGAGACCCAGTACTTC. This translates into CASSLAGTSVPETQYF. The variable domain in full, completed from reference TRBV5-1 and TRBJ2-5, reads KAGVTQTPRYLIKTRGQQVTLSCSPISGHRSVSWYQQTPGQGLQFLFEYFSETQRNKGNFPGRFSGRQFSNSRSEMNVSTLELGDSALYLCASSLAGTSVPETQYFGPGTRLLVL.

This clone is categorized as medium-sized. V gene TRBV29-1 combines with J gene TRBJ1-1; TRBD1 is a possible D gene (6 bases). Looked up from germline, CDR1 is SQVTM and CDR2 is ANQGSEA. The CDR3 has 13 amino acids. The V end lost 2 bases, the J end lost 11 bases, and 18 bases lay between the germline ends. The CDR3, as DNA: TGCAGCGTTGAATTGGCGGGGGGCCGTGGGGCTTTCTTT. Amino acid sequence: CSVELAGGRGAFF.

V usage is TRBV29-1 and J usage is TRBJ1-2; D is perhaps TRBD1 (6 bases). The CDR3 spans 19 residues. Germline CDR1 is SQVTM and CDR2 is ANQGSEA. Trimming cost V 0 bases and J 0 bases, with 23 bases left between them. The chain's CDR3 is CSVEEEVVGQPLTNYGYTF. The DNA for the CDR3 is TGCAGCGTTGAAGAAGAAGTCGTTGGACAGCCTCTTACTAACTATGGCTACACCTTC.

The V gene is TRBV29-1, the J gene TRBJ1-1; TRBD1 aligns across 11 bases. V shed 4 bases, J shed 6 bases, and the junction held 7 bases outside the gene matches. Germline assignment: CDR1 SQVTM and CDR2 ANQGSEA. This CDR3 contains 14 residues. CDR3 in amino acids: CSVVPGQGVAEAFF. The CDR3 DNA reads as TGCAGCGTTGTCCCGGGACAGGGGGTCGCTGAAGCTTTCTTT.

This rearrangement joins TRBV7-2 to TRBJ2-7; no clear D. V shed 5 bases and J shed 3 bases, with 8 bases lying between them. Germline assignment: CDR1 SGHTA and CDR2 FQGNSA. This CDR3 comprises 12 residues. The CDR3 sequence is CASSPRFYEQYF. The CDR3 DNA reads as TGTGCCAGCAGCCCTAGATTCTACGAGCAGTACTTC. Drawing the rest from reference TRBV7-2 and TRBJ2-7, the complete variable domain is GAGVSQSPSNKVTEKGKDVELRCDPISGHTALYWYRQSLGQGLEFLIYFQGNSAPDKSGLPSDRFSAERTGGSVSTLTIQRTQQEDSAVYLCASSPRFYEQYFGPGTRLTVT.

This clone was seen only once. The chain has TRBV4-1 and TRBJ1-2, with D uncertain. Looked up from germline, CDR1 is MGHRA and CDR2 is YSYEKL. The V gene lost 0 bases and the J gene lost 0 bases, with 8 bases spanning the gap. The CDR3 contains 15 residues. The CDR3 here is CASSQETAANYGYTF. DNA of the CDR3: TGCGCCAGCAGCCAAGAAACGGCAGCTAACTATGGCTACACCTTC.

The chain links TRBV30 to TRBJ2-7; 12 bases are a match to TRBD2. CDR1 and CDR2 (germline): GTSNPN, SVGIG (reference sequence). The CDR3 runs to 18 residues. V gave up 3 bases and J gave up 3 bases; unmatched junction bases: 15. The CDR3 coding sequence is TGTGCCTGGAGCGCCCGGTACCGCGGGACTAGCGGGTTCTACGAGCAGTACTTC. It yields the protein CAWSARYRGTSGFYEQYF.